This T cell receptor beta chain was retrieved from a study of blood T cell repertoires in COVID-19. As for the study in general: There were acute and convalescent COVID-19 samples, and they came from the United States, Italy and Spain. T cells, B-cell-depleted T cells, or PBMCs supplied cDNA or gDNA.

V lost 0 bases to trimming and J lost 3 bases, with 6 bases between them. Germline values: CDR1 SGDLS, CDR2 YYNGEE. The CDR3 sequence is 13 residues long. Per the authors' pipeline: Scientists estimated how many nucleated cells there were by amplifying reference gene primers. Method: immunoSEQ multiplex PCR; TCRdb's copy keeps in-frame clones and lacks some. V and J calls and clone size follow that table, whereas D and trimming were derived from the DNA. The sample has 200,000 to 300,000 clones, roughly 90% seen once. This receptor was obtained from a man between 60 and 75 years old who had recovered from COVID-19. V is TRBV9 and J is TRBJ1-2, with D possibly TRBD1 on 5 matching bases. The sample taken for sequencing was peripheral blood. In DNA form, the CDR3 reads TGTGCCAGCAGCGTAGCAGGGTACTATGGCTACACCTTC. It encodes CASSVAGYYGYTF. Variable domain in full (rest from reference TRBV9 and TRBJ1-2): DSGVTQTPKHLITATGQRVTLRCSPRSGDLSVYWYQQSLDQGLQFLIQYYNGEERAKGNILERFSAQQFPDLHSELNLSSLELGDSALYFCASSVAGYYGYTFGSGTRLTVV.